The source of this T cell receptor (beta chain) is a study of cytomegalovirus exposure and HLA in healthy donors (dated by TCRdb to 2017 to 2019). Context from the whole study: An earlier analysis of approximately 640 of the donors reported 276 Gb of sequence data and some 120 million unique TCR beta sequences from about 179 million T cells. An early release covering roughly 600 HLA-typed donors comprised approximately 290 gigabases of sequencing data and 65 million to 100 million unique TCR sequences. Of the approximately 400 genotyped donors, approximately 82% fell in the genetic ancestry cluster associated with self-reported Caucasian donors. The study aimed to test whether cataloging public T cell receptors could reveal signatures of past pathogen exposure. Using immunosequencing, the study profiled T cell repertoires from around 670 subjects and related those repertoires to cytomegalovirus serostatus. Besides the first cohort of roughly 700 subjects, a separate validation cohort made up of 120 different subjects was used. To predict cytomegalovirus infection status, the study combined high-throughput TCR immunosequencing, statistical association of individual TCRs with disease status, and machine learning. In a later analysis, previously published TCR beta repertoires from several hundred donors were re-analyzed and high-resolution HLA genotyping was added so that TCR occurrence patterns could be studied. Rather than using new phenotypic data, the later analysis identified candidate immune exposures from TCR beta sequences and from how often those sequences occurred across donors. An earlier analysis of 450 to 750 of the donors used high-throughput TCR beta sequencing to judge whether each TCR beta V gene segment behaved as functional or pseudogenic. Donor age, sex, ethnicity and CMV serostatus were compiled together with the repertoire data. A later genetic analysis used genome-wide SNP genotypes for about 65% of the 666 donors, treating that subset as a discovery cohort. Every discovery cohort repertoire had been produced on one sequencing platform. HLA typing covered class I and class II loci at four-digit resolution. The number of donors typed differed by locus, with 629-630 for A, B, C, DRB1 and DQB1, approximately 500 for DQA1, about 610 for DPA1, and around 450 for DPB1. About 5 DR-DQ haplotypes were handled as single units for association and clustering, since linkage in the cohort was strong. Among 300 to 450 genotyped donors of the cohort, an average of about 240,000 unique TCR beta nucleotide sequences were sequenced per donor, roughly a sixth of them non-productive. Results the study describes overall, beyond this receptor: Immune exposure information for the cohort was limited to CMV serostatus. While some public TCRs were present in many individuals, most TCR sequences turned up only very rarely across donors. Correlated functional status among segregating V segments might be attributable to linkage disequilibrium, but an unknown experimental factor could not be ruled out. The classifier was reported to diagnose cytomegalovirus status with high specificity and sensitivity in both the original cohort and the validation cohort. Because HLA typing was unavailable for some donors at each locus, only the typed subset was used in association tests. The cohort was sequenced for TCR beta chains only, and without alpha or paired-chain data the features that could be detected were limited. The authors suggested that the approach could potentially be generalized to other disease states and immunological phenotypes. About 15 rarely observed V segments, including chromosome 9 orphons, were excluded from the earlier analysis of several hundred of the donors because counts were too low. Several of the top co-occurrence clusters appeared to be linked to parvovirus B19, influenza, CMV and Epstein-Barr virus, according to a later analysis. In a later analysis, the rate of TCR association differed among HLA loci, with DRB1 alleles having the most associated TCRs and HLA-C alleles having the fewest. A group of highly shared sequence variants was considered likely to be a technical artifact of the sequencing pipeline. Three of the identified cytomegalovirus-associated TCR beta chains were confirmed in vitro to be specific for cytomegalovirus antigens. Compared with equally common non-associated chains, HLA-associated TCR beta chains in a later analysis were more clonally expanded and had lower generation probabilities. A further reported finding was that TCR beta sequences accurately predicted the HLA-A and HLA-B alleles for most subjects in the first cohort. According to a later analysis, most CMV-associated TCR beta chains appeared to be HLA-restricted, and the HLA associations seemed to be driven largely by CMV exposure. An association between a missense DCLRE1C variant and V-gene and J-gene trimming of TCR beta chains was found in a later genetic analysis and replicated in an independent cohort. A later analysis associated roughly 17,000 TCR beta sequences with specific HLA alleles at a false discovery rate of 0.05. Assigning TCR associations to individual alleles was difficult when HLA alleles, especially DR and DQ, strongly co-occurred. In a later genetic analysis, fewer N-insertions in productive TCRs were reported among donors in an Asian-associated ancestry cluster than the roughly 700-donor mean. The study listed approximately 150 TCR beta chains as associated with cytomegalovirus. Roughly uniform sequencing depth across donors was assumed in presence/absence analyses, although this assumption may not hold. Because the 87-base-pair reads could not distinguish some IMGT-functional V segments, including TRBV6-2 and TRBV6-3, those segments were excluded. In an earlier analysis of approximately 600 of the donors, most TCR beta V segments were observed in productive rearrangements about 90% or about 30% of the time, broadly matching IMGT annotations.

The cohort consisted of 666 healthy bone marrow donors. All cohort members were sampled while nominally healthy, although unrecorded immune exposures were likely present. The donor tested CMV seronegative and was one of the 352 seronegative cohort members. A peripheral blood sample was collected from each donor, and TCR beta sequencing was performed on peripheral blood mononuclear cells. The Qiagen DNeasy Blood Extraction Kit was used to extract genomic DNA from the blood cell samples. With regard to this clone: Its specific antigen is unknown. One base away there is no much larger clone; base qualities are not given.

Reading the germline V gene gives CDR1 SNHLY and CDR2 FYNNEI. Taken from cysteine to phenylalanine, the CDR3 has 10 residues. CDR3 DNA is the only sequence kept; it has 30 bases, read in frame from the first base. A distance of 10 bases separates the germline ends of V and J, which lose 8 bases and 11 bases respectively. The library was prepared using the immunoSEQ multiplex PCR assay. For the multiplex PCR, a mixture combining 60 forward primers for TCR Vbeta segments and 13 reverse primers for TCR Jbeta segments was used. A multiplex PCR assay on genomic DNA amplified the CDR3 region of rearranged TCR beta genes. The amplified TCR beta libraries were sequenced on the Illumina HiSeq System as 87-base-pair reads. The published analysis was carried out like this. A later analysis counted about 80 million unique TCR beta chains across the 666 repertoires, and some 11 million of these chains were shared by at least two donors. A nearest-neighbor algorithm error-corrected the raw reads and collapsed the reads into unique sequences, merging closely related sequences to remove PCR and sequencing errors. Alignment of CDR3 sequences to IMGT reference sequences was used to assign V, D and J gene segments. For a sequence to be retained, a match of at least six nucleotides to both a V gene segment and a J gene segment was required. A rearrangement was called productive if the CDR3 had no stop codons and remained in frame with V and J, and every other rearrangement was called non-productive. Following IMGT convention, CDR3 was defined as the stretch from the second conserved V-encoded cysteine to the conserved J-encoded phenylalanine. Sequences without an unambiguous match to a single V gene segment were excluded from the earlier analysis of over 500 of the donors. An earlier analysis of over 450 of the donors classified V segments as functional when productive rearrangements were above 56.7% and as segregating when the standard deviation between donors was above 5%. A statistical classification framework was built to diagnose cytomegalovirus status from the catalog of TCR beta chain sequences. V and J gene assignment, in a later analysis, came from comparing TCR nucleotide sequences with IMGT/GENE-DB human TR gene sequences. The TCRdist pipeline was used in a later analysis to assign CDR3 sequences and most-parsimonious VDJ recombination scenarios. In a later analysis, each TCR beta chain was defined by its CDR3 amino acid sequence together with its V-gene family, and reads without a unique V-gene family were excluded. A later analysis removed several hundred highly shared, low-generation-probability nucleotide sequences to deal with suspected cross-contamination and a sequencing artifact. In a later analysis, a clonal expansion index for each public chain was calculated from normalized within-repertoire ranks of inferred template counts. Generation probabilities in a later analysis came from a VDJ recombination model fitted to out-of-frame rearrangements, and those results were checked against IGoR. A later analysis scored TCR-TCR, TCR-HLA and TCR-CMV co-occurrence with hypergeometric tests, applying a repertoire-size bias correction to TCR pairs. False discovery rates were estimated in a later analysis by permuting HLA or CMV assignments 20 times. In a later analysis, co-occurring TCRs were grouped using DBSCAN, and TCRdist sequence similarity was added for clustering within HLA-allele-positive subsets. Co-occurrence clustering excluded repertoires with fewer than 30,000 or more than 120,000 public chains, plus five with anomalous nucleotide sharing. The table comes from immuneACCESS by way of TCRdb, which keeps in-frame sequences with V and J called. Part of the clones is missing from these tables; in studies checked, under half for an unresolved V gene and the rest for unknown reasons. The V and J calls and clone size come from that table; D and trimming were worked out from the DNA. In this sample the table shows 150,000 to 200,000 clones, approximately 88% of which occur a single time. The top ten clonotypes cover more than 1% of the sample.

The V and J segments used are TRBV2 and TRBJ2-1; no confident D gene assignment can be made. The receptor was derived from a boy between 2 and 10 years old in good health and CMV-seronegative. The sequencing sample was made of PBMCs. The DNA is TGTGCCAGCGTAGAGGTAAAGCAGTTCTTC. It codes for CASVEVKQFF.